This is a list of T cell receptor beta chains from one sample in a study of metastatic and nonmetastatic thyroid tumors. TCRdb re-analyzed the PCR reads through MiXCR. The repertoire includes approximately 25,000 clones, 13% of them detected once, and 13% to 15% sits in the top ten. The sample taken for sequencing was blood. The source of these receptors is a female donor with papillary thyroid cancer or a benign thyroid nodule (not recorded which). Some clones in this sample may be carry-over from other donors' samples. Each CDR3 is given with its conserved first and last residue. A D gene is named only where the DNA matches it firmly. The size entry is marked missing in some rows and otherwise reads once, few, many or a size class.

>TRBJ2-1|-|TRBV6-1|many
CASRRFGGSYNEQFF
TGTGCCAGCAGGAGGTTTGGAGGCTCCTACAATGAGCAGTTCTTC
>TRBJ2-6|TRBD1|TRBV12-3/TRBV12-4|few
CASTCRTGISSGANVLTF
TGTGCCAGCACCTGTAGGACAGGGATAAGCTCTGGGGCCAACGTCCTGACTTTC
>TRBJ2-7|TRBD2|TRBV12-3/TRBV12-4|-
CASSPHSGNEQYF
TGTGCCAGCAGTCCACACAGCGGGAACGAGCAGTACTTC
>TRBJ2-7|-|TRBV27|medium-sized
CASSSLDSVTEQYF
TGTGCCAGCAGTTCTTTGGACAGCGTAACCGAGCAGTACTTC
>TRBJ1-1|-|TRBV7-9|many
CASSLGEWNTEAFF
TGTGCCAGCAGCTTAGGGGAGTGGAACACTGAAGCTTTCTTT
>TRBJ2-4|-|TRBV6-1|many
CASSEGSWADSAKNIQYF
TGTGCCAGCAGTGAAGGATCGTGGGCAGACTCAGCCAAAAACATTCAGTACTTC
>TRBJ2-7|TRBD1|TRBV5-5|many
CASRQGQGYRSYEQYF
TGTGCCAGCAGGCAAGGACAGGGTTACAGGTCCTACGAGCAGTACTTC
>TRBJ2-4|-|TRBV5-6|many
CASSLDGQGHIQYF
TGTGCCAGCAGCTTGGATGGGCAGGGTCACATTCAGTACTTC
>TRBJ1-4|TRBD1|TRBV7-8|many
CASSGDRGPPNEKLFF
TGTGCCAGCAGCGGGGACAGGGGGCCCCCTAATGAAAAACTGTTTTTT
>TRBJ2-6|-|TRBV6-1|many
CASSEGGGANVLTF
TGTGCCAGCAGTGAAGGGGGTGGGGCCAACGTCCTGACTTTC
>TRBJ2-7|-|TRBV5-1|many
CASSLGDANSYEQYF
TGCGCCAGCAGCTTGGGGGACGCTAACTCCTACGAGCAGTACTTC
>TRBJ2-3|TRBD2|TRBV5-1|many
CASSQLAPTTDTQYF
TGCGCCAGCAGCCAACTAGCGCCAACCACAGATACGCAGTATTTT
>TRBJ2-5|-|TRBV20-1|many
CSARERGETQYF
TGCAGTGCTAGAGAACGGGGGGAGACCCAGTACTTC
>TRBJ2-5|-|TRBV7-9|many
CASSLGVGRQETQYF
TGTGCCAGCAGCTTAGGGGTGGGACGCCAAGAGACCCAGTACTTC
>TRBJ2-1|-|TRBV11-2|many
CASSGRGYRSNEQFF
TGTGCCAGCAGCGGACGGGGCTACCGGTCCAATGAGCAGTTCTTC
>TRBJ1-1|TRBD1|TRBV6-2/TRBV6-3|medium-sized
CASSPGTANTEAFF
TGTGCCAGCAGTCCGGGGACAGCGAACACTGAAGCTTTCTTT
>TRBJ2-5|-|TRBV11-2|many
CASSHGQIQETQYF
TGTGCCAGCAGCCATGGACAGATACAAGAGACCCAGTACTTC
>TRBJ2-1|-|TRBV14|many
CASSRDSYNEQFF
TGTGCCAGCAGCCGTGACAGTTACAATGAGCAGTTCTTC
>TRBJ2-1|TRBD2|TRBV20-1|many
CSAGPAGDDHNEQFF
TGCAGTGCTGGACCAGCGGGAGATGACCACAATGAGCAGTTCTTC
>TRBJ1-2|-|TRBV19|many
CASSPPGDENTF
TGTGCCAGTAGCCCGCCGGGGGACGAAAACACCTTC
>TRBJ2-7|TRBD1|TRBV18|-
CASSPRDRTYEQYF
TGTGCCAGCTCACCCCGGGACAGAACCTACGAGCAGTACTTC
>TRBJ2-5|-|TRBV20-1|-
CSARSYGRDQETQYF
TGCAGTGCTAGGTCGTACGGCAGGGACCAAGAGACCCAGTACTTC
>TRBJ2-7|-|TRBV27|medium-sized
CASSLTLAQTYEQYF
TGTGCCAGCAGTTTAACGCTAGCTCAAACCTACGAGCAGTACTTC
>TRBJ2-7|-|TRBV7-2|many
CASSFYYEQYF
TGTGCCAGCAGCTTCTACTACGAGCAGTACTTC
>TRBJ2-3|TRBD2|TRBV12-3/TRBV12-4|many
CASRPGLAGASTDTQYF
TGTGCCAGCAGGCCAGGACTAGCGGGTGCTAGCACAGATACGCAGTATTTT
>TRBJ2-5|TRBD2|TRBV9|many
CASSVSAGVRETQYF
TGTGCCAGCAGCGTCTCAGCGGGAGTCCGTGAGACCCAGTACTTC
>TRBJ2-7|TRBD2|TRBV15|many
CATSSRGLAYEQYF
TGTGCCACCAGCAGTAGAGGACTAGCTTACGAGCAGTACTTC
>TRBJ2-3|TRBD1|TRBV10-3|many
CAISEGGQVQDTQYF
TGTGCCATCAGTGAGGGGGGACAGGTTCAGGATACGCAGTATTTT
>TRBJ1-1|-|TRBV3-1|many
CASSPRRGTEAFF
TGTGCCAGCAGCCCCCGGCGGGGTACTGAAGCTTTCTTT
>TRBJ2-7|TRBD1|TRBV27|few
CASSLLGGTYEQHF
TGTGCCAGCAGTTTGTTAGGGGGCACCTACGAGCAGCACTTC
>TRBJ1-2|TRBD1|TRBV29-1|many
CSAGGLGQGGNYGYTF
TGCAGCGCCGGGGGACTAGGACAGGGGGGAAACTATGGCTACACCTTC
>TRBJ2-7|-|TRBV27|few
CASSAEPSYEQYF
TGTGCCAGCAGTGCAGAACCTTCGTACGAGCAGTACTTC
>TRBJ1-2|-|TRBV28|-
CASRSSYGYTF
TGTGCCAGCCGTTCCAGCTATGGCTACACCTTC
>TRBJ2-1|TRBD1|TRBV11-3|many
CASSLAGTGGNEQFF
TGTGCCAGCAGCTTAGCCGGGACAGGGGGCAATGAGCAGTTCTTC
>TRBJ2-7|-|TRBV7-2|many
CASSLSGLTFYEQYF
TGTGCCAGCAGCTTGTCGGGACTGACGTTTTACGAGCAGTACTTC
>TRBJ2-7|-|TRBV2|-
CASRLAREDYEQYF
TGTGCCAGCAGGCTTGCGCGGGAAGACTACGAGCAGTACTTC
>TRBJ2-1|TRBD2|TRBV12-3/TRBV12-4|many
CASTKRAGGSYNEQFF
TGTGCCAGCACCAAAAGGGCGGGAGGGTCCTACAATGAGCAGTTCTTC
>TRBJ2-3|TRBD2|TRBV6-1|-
CASSELAGATDTQYF
TGTGCCAGCAGTGAACTAGCGGGAGCCACAGATACGCAGTATTTT
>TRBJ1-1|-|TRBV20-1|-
CSARAVRGDTEAFF
TGCAGTGCTAGAGCAGTCAGGGGCGACACTGAAGCTTTCTTT
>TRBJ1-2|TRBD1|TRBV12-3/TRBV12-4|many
CASSSTGGYGYTF
TGTGCCAGCAGTTCCACAGGGGGCTATGGCTACACCTTC